These 9 T cell receptor beta chains originate from one sample sequenced in a study of PD-L1 blockade in urothelial cancer. Some clones are missing from TCRdb's copy, which holds only in-frame ones; the method was immunoSEQ multiplex PCR. The sample yields 70,000 to 90,000 clones, under 90% seen once. Time point described: pretreatment peripheral blood. The sample in question was PBMCs, obtained around atezolizumab (anti-PD-L1) treatment. These receptors came from a man in his 60s with urothelial cancer.

The rearrangement uses TRBV5-1 and TRBJ2-2; possible D gene TRBD1, 5 bases. Germline V gene lookup returns CDR1 SGHRS and CDR2 YFSETQ. This CDR3 has 16 amino acids. Trimming removed 2 bases from V and 0 bases from J, with 11 bases in between. The CDR3 nucleotides read TGCGCCAGCAGCTTCCAGACAGCACCGAACACCGGGGAGCTGTTTTTT. This encodes CASSFQTAPNTGELFF.

CDR3 nucleotide sequence: TGTGCCAGCAGTACCCGGACAAATCGTCGTACAGATACGCAGTATTTT. Translated: CASSTRTNRRTDTQYF. The chain couples TRBV27 to TRBJ2-3; D perhaps matches TRBD1 (5 bases). The ends were cut back, 5 bases at V and 3 bases at J, with 18 bases in the middle. CDR1 is MNHEY, CDR2 SMNVEV, per germline (reference sequence). The CDR3 is 16 residues long.

The rearrangement links TRBV6-5 to TRBJ2-3; the D is unclear. V lost 4 bases, J lost 3 bases, and 5 bases lay in between. CDR1 is MNHEY and CDR2 is SVGAGI in the germline V gene. This CDR3 region has 12 residues. The CDR3: CASSSTTDTQYF. In nucleotides, the CDR3 is TGTGCCAGCAGTTCTACTACAGATACGCAGTATTTT.

This sequence joins TRBV25-1 and TRBJ1-5; TRBD1 matches at 9 bases. The CDR3 length is 15 residues. Germline CDR1 reads MGHDK; CDR2 reads SYGVNS. Trimming cost V 2 bases and J 6 bases; bases outside gene matches: 5. CDR3 sequence reads: CASSEPGTGFQPQHF. CDR3 in DNA: TGTGCCAGCAGTGAACCCGGGACAGGGTTTCAGCCCCAGCATTTT.

The chain links TRBV6-5 to TRBJ2-7; 10 bases are a match to TRBD1. Germline lookup yields CDR1 MNHEY and CDR2 SVGAGI. The V segment lost 6 bases and the J segment 3 bases; nucleotides outside the gene matches: 5. CDR3 length: 14 residues. The CDR3 protein is CASRADRGLYEQYF. The CDR3 DNA is TGTGCCAGCAGGGCTGACAGGGGGCTCTACGAGCAGTACTTC.

The J gene is TRBJ2-3, the V gene TRBV11-3; TRBD1 agrees at 7 bases. After removal of 5 bases from V and 4 bases from J, the junction contained 6 bases not matched to a gene. CDR1 and CDR2 from the germline V gene are SGHNT and YENEEA. The CDR3 spans 14 residues. The CDR3 nucleotides read TGTGCCAGCAGCCCGAGGACAGGTCCAGATACGCAGTATTTT. Translated: CASSPRTGPDTQYF.

This rearrangement joins TRBV7-9 to TRBJ2-7, with TRBD2 matching 9 bases. Germline V lookup: CDR1 SEHNR, CDR2 FQNEAQ (reference sequence). Trimming cost V 5 bases and J 6 bases; bases outside gene matches: 14. CDR3 length: 16 amino acids. The CDR3 protein is CASSKAGGRFGIEQYF. The CDR3 DNA reads as TGTGCCAGCAGCAAAGCGGGGGGCCGATTTGGGATCGAGCAGTACTTC.

The chain carries TRBV4-1 and TRBJ1-4; 7 bases line up with TRBD1. CDR3 size: 16 residues. Germline V CDR1 and CDR2: MGHRA, YSYEKL. The trim removed 0 bases at V and 5 bases at J, leaving 6 bases unmatched. CDR3 DNA: TGCGCCAGCAGCCAAGATCCGGGACAGATGAATGAAAAACTGTTTTTT. Encoded protein: CASSQDPGQMNEKLFF.

The chain joins TRBV28 to TRBJ2-7; D not certain. The ends were cut back, 5 bases at V and 0 bases at J, with 14 bases in the middle. Germline V gene data show CDR1 as MDHEN and CDR2 as SYDVKM. The CDR3 runs 15 residues. The CDR3 coding sequence is TGTGCCAGCAGTGCCCGAGCTAGAAGCTCCTACGAGCAGTACTTC. Its translation: CASSARARSSYEQYF.